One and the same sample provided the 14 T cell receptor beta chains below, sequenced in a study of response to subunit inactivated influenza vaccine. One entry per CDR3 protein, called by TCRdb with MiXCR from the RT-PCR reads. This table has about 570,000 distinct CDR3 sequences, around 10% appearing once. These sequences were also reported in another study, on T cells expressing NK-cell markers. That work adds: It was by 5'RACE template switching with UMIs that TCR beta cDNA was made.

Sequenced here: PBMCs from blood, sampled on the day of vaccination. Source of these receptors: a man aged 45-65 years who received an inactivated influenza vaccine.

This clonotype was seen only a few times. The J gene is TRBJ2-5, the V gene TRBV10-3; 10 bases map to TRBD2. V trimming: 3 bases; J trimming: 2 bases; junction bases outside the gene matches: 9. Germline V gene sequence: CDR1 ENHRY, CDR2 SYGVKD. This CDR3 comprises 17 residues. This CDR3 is CAISDGKLAGFQETQYF. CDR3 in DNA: TGTGCCATCAGTGATGGGAAACTAGCGGGGTTTCAAGAGACCCAGTACTTC.

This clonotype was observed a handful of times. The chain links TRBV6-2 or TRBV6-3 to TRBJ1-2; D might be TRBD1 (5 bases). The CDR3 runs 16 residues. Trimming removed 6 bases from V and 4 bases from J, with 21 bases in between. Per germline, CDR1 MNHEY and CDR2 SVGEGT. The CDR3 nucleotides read TGTGCCAGCAGCCGAGGCCAGACAGATTACGCCTATGGCTACACCTTC. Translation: CASSRGQTDYAYGYTF.

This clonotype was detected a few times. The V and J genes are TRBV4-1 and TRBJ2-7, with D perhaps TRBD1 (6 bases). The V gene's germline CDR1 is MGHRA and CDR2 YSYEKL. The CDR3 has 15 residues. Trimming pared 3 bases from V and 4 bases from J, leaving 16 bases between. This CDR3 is CASSQSPGQSYEQYF. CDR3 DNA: TGCGCCAGCAGCCAGAGCCCGGGACAATCATACGAGCAGTACTTC.

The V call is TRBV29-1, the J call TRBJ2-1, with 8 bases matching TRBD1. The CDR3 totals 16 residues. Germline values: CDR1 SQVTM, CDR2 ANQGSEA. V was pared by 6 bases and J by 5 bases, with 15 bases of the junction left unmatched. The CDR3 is CSVPGQGSIFHNEQFF. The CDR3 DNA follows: TGCAGCGTGCCCGGACAGGGCTCCATTTTCCACAATGAGCAGTTCTTC.

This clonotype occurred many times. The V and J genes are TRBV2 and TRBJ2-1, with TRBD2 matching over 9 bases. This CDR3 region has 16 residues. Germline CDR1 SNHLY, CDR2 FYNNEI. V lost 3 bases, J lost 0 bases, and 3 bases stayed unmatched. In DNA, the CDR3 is TGTGCCAGCAGTGAGACTAGCGGTCTCTCCTACAATGAGCAGTTCTTC. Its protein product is CASSETSGLSYNEQFF.

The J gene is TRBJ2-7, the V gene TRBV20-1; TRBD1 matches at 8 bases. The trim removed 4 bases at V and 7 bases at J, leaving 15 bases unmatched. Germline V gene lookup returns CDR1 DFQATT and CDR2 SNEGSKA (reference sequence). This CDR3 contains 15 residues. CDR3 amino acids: CSATPPNRGAREQYF. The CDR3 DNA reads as TGCAGTGCTACCCCCCCCAACAGGGGGGCCCGGGAGCAGTACTTC.

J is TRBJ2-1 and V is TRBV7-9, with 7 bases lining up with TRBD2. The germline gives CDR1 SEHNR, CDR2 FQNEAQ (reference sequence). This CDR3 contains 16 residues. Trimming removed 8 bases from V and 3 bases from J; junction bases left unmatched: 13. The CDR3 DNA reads TGTGCCAGCGGTTCCGGCGCGGGAGCGCGCTACAATGAGCAGTTCTTC. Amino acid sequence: CASGSGAGARYNEQFF.

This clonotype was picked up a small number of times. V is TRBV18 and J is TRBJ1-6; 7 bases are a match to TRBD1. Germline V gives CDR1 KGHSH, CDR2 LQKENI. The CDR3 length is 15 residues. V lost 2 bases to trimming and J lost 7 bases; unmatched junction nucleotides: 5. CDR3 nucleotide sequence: TGTGCCAGCTCACCAAGGGACAGTGAAAATTCACCCCTCCACTTT. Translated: CASSPRDSENSPLHF.

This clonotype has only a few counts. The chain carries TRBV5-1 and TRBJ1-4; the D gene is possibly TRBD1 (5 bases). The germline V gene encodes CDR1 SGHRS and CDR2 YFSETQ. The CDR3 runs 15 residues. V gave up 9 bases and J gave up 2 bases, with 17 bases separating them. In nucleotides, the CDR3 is TGCGCCACCAGGGTGGGCCAAGGCACTAATGAAAAACTGTTTTTT. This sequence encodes CATRVGQGTNEKLFF.

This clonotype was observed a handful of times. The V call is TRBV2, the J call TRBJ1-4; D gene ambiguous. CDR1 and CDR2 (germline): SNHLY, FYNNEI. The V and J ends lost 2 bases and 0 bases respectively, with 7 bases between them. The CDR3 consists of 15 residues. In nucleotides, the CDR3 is TGTGCCAGCAGTGAAATGAAGACAACTAATGAAAAACTGTTTTTT. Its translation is CASSEMKTTNEKLFF.

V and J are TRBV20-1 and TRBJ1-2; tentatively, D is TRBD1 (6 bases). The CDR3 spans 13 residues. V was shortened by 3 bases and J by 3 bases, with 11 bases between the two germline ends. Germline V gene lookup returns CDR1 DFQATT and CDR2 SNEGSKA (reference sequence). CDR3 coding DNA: TGCAGTGCTAGGGCCAGGGGCGACTATGGCTACACCTTC. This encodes CSARARGDYGYTF.

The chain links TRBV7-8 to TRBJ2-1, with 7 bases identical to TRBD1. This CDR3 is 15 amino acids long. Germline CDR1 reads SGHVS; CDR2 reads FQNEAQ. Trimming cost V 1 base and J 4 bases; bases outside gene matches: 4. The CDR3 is CASSLVGTEYNEQFF. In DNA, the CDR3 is TGTGCCAGCAGCTTAGTTGGGACAGAATACAATGAGCAGTTCTTC.

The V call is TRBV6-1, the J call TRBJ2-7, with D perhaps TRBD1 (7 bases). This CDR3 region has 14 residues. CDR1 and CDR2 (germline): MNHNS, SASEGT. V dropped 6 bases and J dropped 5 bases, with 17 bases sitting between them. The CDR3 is CASREGALKDEQYF. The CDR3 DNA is TGTGCCAGCAGGGAGGGGGCGCTTAAGGACGAGCAGTACTTC.

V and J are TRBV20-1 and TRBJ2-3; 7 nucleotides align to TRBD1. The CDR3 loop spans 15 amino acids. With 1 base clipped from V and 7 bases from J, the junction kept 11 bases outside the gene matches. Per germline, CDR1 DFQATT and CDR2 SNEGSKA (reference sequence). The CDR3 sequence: CSARVPGQSHHTQYF. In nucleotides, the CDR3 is TGCAGTGCTAGAGTCCCGGGACAGTCCCATCATACGCAGTATTTT.